A selection of T cell receptor beta chains follows, all from one sample in a study of spatial heterogeneity in lung cancer. MiXCR, run by TCRdb on the 5' RACE reads, gives a single entry per CDR3 protein. The sample has thousands of distinct CDR3 sequences; about 9.3% are singletons. Sample: lung tumor tissue, taken at surgery. These receptors originate from a male donor with early-stage non-small cell lung cancer. Both conserved end residues are part of each CDR3. Fields, in order: J gene, V gene, clone size, CDR3 length, CDR3 protein. Only some rows state a clone size, as once, few, many or a class for expanded clones.

TRBJ2-3	TRBV28	many	17	CASSPSSLRSGTDTQYF
TRBJ1-2	TRBV20-1	many	17	CSARGNIPGQGFYGYTF
TRBJ2-2	TRBV14	many	19	CASSQDKGHSTFNTGELFF
TRBJ1-6	TRBV20-1	many	14	CSARPGQVNSPLHF
TRBJ2-3	TRBV12-5	many	10	CAGLGRRRHF
TRBJ2-7	TRBV3-1	large	13	CASSSGGSYEQYF
TRBJ2-1	TRBV12-3/TRBV12-4	many	14	CASSLDSSANEQFF
TRBJ2-2	TRBV11-2	medium-sized	15	CASSPLRTNTGELFF
TRBJ1-2	TRBV3-1	many	15	CASSHGTHTNYGYTF
TRBJ2-7	TRBV30	many	15	CAWTTGTDSSYEQYF
TRBJ2-1	TRBV30	many	14	CAWSPGSFYNEQFF
TRBJ2-1	TRBV25-1	many	13	CASKVGGSNEQFF
TRBJ2-1	TRBV7-2	many	15	CASSLIAGGANEQFF
TRBJ2-7	TRBV28	many	15	CASSSSSLEFYEQYF
TRBJ2-5	TRBV28	many	15	CASSLIGPNGKTQYF
TRBJ1-5	TRBV4-2	many	18	CASSQDTDSSHSNQPQHF
TRBJ1-6	TRBV5-1	many	14	CASSWTPGNSPLHF
TRBJ1-1	TRBV4-2	many	16	CASSQGPRQGHTEAFF
TRBJ1-3	TRBV6-5	many	16	CASRASRLLSGNTIYF
TRBJ1-2	TRBV27	medium-sized	13	CASSPGHLYGYTF
TRBJ2-1	TRBV6-1	few	13	CASIRGSYNEQFF
TRBJ2-4	TRBV5-1	many	15	CASSLEGARKNIQYF
TRBJ1-6	TRBV5-1	medium-sized	16	CASSLEASDMGSPLHF
TRBJ2-3	TRBV20-1	many	15	CSATPTSGGFDTQYF
TRBJ1-4	TRBV6-1	-	16	CASRPRAEEGLEKLFF
TRBJ2-5	TRBV7-8	many	17	CASSLGSLAGGGETQYF
TRBJ2-1	TRBV20-1	medium-sized	15	CSAREVAGGFNEQFF
TRBJ1-4	TRBV20-1	many	13	CSAGPALNEKLFF
TRBJ2-5	TRBV20-1	many	13	CSARATAQETQYF
TRBJ2-2	TRBV5-6	many	17	CASSLRTGTSGTGELFF
TRBJ1-1	TRBV27	few	14	CASSAGTASTEAFF
TRBJ1-5	TRBV28	many	12	CASSFVNQPQHF
TRBJ1-2	TRBV29-1	-	12	CSVEDLSNGYTF
TRBJ2-1	TRBV2	many	15	CASSQLMGQGDEQFF
TRBJ1-3	TRBV5-1	many	16	CASSSFMGASGNTIYF
TRBJ2-7	TRBV20-1	many	13	CSAKGLAGDEQYF
TRBJ1-1	TRBV20-1	medium-sized	14	CSARDLQGVTEAFF
TRBJ1-1	TRBV28	medium-sized	15	CASSLAEWGHTEAFF
TRBJ2-6	TRBV7-6	medium-sized	16	CASSLAGSSGANVLTF
TRBJ2-2	TRBV2	-	15	CASRDRTSTTGELFF
TRBJ2-1	TRBV20-1	-	16	CSTIGSGRALYNEQFF
TRBJ2-5	TRBV19	many	16	CASSIPSAGGRETQYF
TRBJ1-6	TRBV5-6	once	15	CASSPSDRGNSPLHF
TRBJ2-7	TRBV28	many	15	CASSRTSGSSYEQYF
TRBJ1-5	TRBV28	medium-sized	12	CASSVGNQPQHF
TRBJ2-2	TRBV30	many	14	CAWSPRGVAGELFF
TRBJ1-5	TRBV12-3/TRBV12-4	many	12	CASSLYRQPQHF
TRBJ1-5	TRBV5-5	medium-sized	14	CASSLVQVGQPQHF
TRBJ1-1	TRBV5-5	many	15	CASSSYSGLNTEAFF
TRBJ1-5	TRBV28	-	14	CASSLDSFNQPQHF
TRBJ2-7	TRBV19	many	13	CASSIRQGNEQYF
TRBJ2-7	TRBV28	few	16	CASSPASGYTSYEQYF
TRBJ2-2	TRBV7-3	medium-sized	16	CASSSPWTGNTGELFF
TRBJ1-2	TRBV5-5	many	13	CASSPAGGYGYTF
TRBJ2-5	TRBV20-1	large	11	CSASGQETQYF
TRBJ2-3	TRBV5-6	medium-sized	15	CASSDGGRGTDTQYF
TRBJ1-2	TRBV28	many	12	CASSSGQYGYTF
TRBJ2-5	TRBV5-1	medium-sized	13	CASSSKVTETQYF
TRBJ2-5	TRBV6-1	many	14	CASSEGAVQETQYF
TRBJ2-2	TRBV12-3/TRBV12-4	many	14	CASCPATLTGELFF